Sequencing of this T cell receptor beta chain was carried out in a study of low-dose radiotherapy and immunotherapy resistance in tumors. The overall study: Intravenous nivolumab 240 mg every two weeks plus ipilimumab 1 mg/kg every six weeks was given to patients.

The CDR3 runs to 12 residues. Between the trimmed V and J ends, which lost 4 bases and 6 bases, there was a span of 12 bases. Germline-derived CDR1 and CDR2 are SQVTM and ANQGSEA. First-strand cDNA relied on TRAV- and TRBV-specific primers spanning alpha and beta chains. Both a constant-region primer and a V-primer adapter served to amplify TCRs across roughly 22 PCR cycles. Using its own MiXCR run on the reads, TCRdb lists one record per CDR3 protein. The sample lists around 9,000 distinct CDR3 sequences, approximately 81% seen once, with approximately 1.5% in the top ten. The chain joins TRBV29-1 to TRBJ1-2, with D perhaps matching TRBD1 (6 bases). The TCR was taken from a human donor with advanced metastatic prostate, ovarian, gallbladder or colorectal cancer (not recorded which). This table probably holds off-target reads from a library built for another chain. The CDR3 loop is CSVVGEGDGYTF. DNA of the CDR3: TGCAGCGTTGTAGGGGAGGGGGATGGCTACACCTTC. Together with reference TRBV29-1 and TRBJ1-2, the CDR3 gives the full variable domain: SAVISQKPSRDICQRGTSLTIQCQVDSQVTMMFWYRQQPGQSLTLIATANQGSEATYESGFVIDKFPISRPNLTFSTLTVSNMSPEDSSIYLCSVVGEGDGYTFGSGTRLTVV.